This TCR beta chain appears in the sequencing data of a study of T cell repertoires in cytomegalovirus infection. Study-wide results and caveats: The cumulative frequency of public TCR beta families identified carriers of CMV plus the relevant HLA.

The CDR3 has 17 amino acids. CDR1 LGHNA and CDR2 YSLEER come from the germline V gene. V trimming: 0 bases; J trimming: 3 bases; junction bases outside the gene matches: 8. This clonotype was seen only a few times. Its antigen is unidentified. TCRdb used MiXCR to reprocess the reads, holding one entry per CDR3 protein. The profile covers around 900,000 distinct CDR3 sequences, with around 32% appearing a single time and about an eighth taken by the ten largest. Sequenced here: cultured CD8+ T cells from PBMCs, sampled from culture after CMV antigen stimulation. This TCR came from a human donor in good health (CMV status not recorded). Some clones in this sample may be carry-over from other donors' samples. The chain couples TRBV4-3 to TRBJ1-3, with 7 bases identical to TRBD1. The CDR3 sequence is CASSQDRRGRYGNTIYF. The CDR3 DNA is TGCGCCAGCAGCCAAGATCGGAGGGGGCGATATGGAAACACCATATATTTT.